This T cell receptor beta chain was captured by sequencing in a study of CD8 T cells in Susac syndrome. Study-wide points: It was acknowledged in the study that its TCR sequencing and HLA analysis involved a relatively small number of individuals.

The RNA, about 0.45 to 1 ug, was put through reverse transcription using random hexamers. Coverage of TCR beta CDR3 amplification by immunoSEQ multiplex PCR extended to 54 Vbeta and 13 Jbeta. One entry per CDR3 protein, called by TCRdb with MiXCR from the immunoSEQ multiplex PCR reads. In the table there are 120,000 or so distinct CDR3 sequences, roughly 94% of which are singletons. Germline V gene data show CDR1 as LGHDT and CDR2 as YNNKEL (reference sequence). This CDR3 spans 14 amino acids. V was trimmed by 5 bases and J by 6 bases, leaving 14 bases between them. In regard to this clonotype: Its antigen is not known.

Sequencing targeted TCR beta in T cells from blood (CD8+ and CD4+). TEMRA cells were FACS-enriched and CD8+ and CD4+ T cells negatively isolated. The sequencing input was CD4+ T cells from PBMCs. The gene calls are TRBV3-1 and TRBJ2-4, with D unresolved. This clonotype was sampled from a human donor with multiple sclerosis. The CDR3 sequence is CASSFPQSGNIQYF. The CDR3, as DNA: TGTGCCAGCAGCTTCCCCCAGTCGGGAAACATTCAGTACTTC.